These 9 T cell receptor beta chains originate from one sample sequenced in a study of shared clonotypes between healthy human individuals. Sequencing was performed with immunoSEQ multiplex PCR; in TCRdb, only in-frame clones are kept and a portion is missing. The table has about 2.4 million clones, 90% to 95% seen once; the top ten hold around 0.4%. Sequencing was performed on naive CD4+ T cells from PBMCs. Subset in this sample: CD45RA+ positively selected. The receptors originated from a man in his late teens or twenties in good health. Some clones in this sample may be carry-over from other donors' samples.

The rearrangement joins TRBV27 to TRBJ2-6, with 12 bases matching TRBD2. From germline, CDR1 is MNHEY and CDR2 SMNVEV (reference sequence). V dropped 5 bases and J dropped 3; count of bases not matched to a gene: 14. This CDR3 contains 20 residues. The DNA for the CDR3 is TGTGCCAGCAGTCCCCAGTTAGTTGCTAGCGGGAGGGGTGGGGCCAACGTCCTGACTTTC. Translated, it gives CASSPQLVASGRGGANVLTF.

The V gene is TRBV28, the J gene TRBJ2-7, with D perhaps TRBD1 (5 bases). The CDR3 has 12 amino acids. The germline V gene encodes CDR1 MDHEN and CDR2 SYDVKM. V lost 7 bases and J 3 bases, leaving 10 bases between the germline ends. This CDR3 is CASTKGHYEQYF. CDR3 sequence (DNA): TGTGCCAGCACCAAGGGGCACTACGAGCAGTACTTC.

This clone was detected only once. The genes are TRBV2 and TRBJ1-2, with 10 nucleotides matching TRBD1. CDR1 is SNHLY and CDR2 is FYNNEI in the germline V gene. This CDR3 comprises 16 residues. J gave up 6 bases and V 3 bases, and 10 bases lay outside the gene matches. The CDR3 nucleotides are TGTGCCAGCAGTGAGAGGGCCGGGACAGGGGATAATGGCTACACCTTC. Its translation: CASSERAGTGDNGYTF.

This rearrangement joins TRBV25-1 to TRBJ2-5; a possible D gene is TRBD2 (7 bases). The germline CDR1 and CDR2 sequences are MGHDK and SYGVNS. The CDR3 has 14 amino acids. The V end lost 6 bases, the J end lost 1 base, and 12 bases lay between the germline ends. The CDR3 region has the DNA TGTGCCAGCAGAGGGGGGGGTTTCCAAGAGACCCAGTACTTC. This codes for CASRGGGFQETQYF.

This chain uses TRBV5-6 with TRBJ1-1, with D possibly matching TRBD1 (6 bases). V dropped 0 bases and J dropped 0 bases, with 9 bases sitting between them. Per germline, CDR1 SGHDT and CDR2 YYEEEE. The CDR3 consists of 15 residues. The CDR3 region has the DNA TGTGCCAGCAGCTTGGCCGGACAGTTGAACACTGAAGCTTTCTTT. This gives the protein CASSLAGQLNTEAFF.

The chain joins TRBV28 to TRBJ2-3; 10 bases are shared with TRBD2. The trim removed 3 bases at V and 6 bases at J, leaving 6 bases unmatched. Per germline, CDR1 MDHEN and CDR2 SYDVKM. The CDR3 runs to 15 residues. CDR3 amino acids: CASSFQAGGGDTQYF. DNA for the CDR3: TGTGCCAGCAGTTTCCAAGCGGGAGGGGGGGATACGCAGTATTTT.

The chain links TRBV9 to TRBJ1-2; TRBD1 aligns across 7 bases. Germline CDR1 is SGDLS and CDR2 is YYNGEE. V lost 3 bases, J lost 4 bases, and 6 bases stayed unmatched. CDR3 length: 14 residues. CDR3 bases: TGTGCCAGCAGCGCCCGACAGGGCCTCTATGGCTACACCTTC. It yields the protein CASSARQGLYGYTF. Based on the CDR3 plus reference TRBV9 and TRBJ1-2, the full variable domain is DSGVTQTPKHLITATGQRVTLRCSPRSGDLSVYWYQQSLDQGLQFLIQYYNGEERAKGNILERFSAQQFPDLHSELNLSSLELGDSALYFCASSARQGLYGYTFGSGTRLTVV.

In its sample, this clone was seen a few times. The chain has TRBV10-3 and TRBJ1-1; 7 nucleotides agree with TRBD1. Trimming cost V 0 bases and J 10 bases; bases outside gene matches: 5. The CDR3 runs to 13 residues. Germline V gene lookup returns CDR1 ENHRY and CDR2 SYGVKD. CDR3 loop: CAISESGTAGAFF. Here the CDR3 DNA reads TGTGCCATCAGTGAGTCGGGGACAGCGGGAGCTTTCTTT.

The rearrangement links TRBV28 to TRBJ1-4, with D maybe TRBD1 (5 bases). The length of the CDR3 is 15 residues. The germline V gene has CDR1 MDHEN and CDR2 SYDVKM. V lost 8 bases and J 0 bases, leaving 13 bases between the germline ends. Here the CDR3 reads CASHESGSTNEKLFF. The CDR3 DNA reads TGTGCCAGCCATGAGTCAGGGTCAACTAATGAAAAACTGTTTTTT.